A selection of T cell receptor beta chains follows, all from one sample in a study of T cell clones after liver transplantation. Generated by immunoSEQ multiplex PCR, the TCRdb table keeps only in-frame clones and is missing some. The sample holds roughly 120,000 clones; around nine tenths are singletons and the top ten take approximately 0.84%. The sequenced sample was CD4+ T cells from blood, obtained 12 months after liver transplant. The source is a human patient who received a liver transplant. Some T cells may possibly be graft donor cells. The conserved cysteine and the conserved F or W are not part of the CDR3 here. The order of the fields is V gene, J gene, CDR3 length, CDR3 protein.

v_call: TRBV7-3; j_call: TRBJ1-2; cdr3_length: 11; cdr3_aa: ASSLGQGDGYT
v_call: TRBV30; j_call: TRBJ2-4; cdr3_length: 13; cdr3_aa: AWSLPTSGKNIQY
v_call: TRBV7-9; j_call: TRBJ1-1; cdr3_length: 10; cdr3_aa: ASSLGQSEAF
v_call: TRBV6-5; j_call: TRBJ1-4; cdr3_length: 13; cdr3_aa: ASSYNIQGWEKLF
v_call: TRBV5-1; j_call: TRBJ2-7; cdr3_length: 14; cdr3_aa: ASSLDPSGKTYEQY
v_call: TRBV28; j_call: TRBJ2-3; cdr3_length: 12; cdr3_aa: ASSYVGNTDTQY
v_call: TRBV5-1; j_call: TRBJ2-5; cdr3_length: 11; cdr3_aa: ASRPAGAETQY
v_call: TRBV14; j_call: TRBJ2-2; cdr3_length: 14; cdr3_aa: ASSQASGKGTGELF
v_call: TRBV19; j_call: TRBJ1-5; cdr3_length: 15; cdr3_aa: ASSIDLSGALGQPQH
v_call: TRBV7-2; j_call: TRBJ2-3; cdr3_length: 14; cdr3_aa: ASLETSAISTDTQY
v_call: TRBV6-1; j_call: TRBJ1-1; cdr3_length: 11; cdr3_aa: ASSRGQSTEAF
v_call: TRBV11-2; j_call: TRBJ1-2; cdr3_length: 12; cdr3_aa: ASSLGPSGGGYT
v_call: TRBV2; j_call: TRBJ1-2; cdr3_length: 10; cdr3_aa: ASSESPGGYT
v_call: TRBV2; j_call: TRBJ2-2; cdr3_length: 12; cdr3_aa: ASSVNRDTGELF
v_call: TRBV10-3; j_call: TRBJ1-5; cdr3_length: 12; cdr3_aa: AISAGTPNQPQH
v_call: TRBV6-6; j_call: TRBJ1-1; cdr3_length: 11; cdr3_aa: ASRDSLNTEAF
v_call: TRBV7-2; j_call: TRBJ2-1; cdr3_length: 12; cdr3_aa: ASSLGLAGDEQF
v_call: TRBV6-6; j_call: TRBJ2-6; cdr3_length: 14; cdr3_aa: ASSSPSGAGANVLT
v_call: TRBV7-8; j_call: TRBJ1-3; cdr3_length: 14; cdr3_aa: ASSGRTGSFGNTIY
v_call: TRBV2; j_call: TRBJ2-7; cdr3_length: 11; cdr3_aa: ASSVPVVREQY
v_call: TRBV7-8; j_call: TRBJ2-2; cdr3_length: 14; cdr3_aa: ASSLIAEVVSGELF
v_call: TRBV27; j_call: TRBJ1-5; cdr3_length: 12; cdr3_aa: ASSPGQLLQPQH
v_call: TRBV5-1; j_call: TRBJ2-7; cdr3_length: 13; cdr3_aa: ARNRTGGPRNEQY
v_call: TRBV18; j_call: TRBJ2-1; cdr3_length: 10; cdr3_aa: ASSPLVGEQF
v_call: TRBV19; j_call: TRBJ2-1; cdr3_length: 13; cdr3_aa: ASSPQGLASNEQF
v_call: TRBV7-9; j_call: TRBJ1-5; cdr3_length: 12; cdr3_aa: ASSPLGPNQPQH
v_call: TRBV28; j_call: TRBJ2-7; cdr3_length: 11; cdr3_aa: ASSLLQGYEQY
v_call: TRBV14; j_call: TRBJ2-3; cdr3_length: 14; cdr3_aa: ASSQPGTSARDTQY
v_call: TRBV27; j_call: TRBJ2-3; cdr3_length: 15; cdr3_aa: ASSFPIAGGLPDTQY
v_call: TRBV11-2; j_call: TRBJ1-2; cdr3_length: 9; cdr3_aa: ASRSVGGYT
v_call: TRBV27; j_call: NA; cdr3_length: 12; cdr3_aa: ASTSAGGQYEQY
v_call: TRBV7-3; j_call: TRBJ2-1; cdr3_length: 11; cdr3_aa: ASSASSVGEQF
v_call: TRBV25-1; j_call: TRBJ2-7; cdr3_length: 10; cdr3_aa: ASSGPTGEQY
v_call: TRBV11-2; j_call: TRBJ2-3; cdr3_length: 12; cdr3_aa: ASSRDPSTDTQY
v_call: TRBV12-5; j_call: TRBJ2-5; cdr3_length: 10; cdr3_aa: ASGFPVGTQY
v_call: TRBV16; j_call: TRBJ1-1; cdr3_length: 13; cdr3_aa: ASSQRPGGNTEAF
v_call: TRBV6-6; j_call: TRBJ1-1; cdr3_length: 13; cdr3_aa: ASRTDRGMNTEAF
v_call: TRBV14; j_call: TRBJ2-7; cdr3_length: 14; cdr3_aa: ASSPRGFAGDYEQY
v_call: TRBV5-6; j_call: TRBJ1-2; cdr3_length: 13; cdr3_aa: ASSSIPGQDYGYT
v_call: TRBV29-1; j_call: TRBJ2-2; cdr3_length: 9; cdr3_aa: SADNTGELF
v_call: TRBV9; j_call: TRBJ2-1; cdr3_length: 12; cdr3_aa: ASSSGTSYNEQF
v_call: TRBV13; j_call: TRBJ1-5; cdr3_length: 13; cdr3_aa: ASSLRRGGNQPQH
v_call: TRBV18; j_call: TRBJ2-1; cdr3_length: 14; cdr3_aa: ASSPDGQGRWDEQF
v_call: TRBV10-2; j_call: TRBJ1-1; cdr3_length: 13; cdr3_aa: ASSESRVGNTEAF